Detailed here is one T cell receptor (beta chain). Its antigen remains unidentified. Other DNA sequences in this sample translate to the same CDR3. Per germline, CDR1 SGHTA and CDR2 FQGTGA. The CDR3 loop spans 13 amino acids. Trimming at V came to 3 bases and at J to 5 bases, leaving 1 base not matched to a gene. A CD45RA+ naive subset and a CD45RA-negative memory subset were split from CD4+ cells. Genomic DNA belonging to each subset was distributed in equal measure over several immunoSEQ plates. Some clones are missing from TCRdb's copy, which holds only in-frame ones; the method was immunoSEQ multiplex PCR. The table lists under 2.5 million clones, around 93% of them singletons. This sample stems from a study of shared clonotypes between healthy human individuals. Study as a whole: Used for every donor were three CD4 naive, three CD4 memory, two CD8 naive and one CD8 memory plate. Study-level results: A handful of donors showed sharing of 4.5% to 6% of naive CD4 clonotypes.

The rearrangement joins TRBV7-3 to TRBJ2-7; 10 positions agree with TRBD1. This TCR was recovered from a man between 18 and 35 years old in good health. Some clones in this sample may be carry-over from other donors' samples. The specimen was naive CD4+ T cells from PBMCs. The subset is: CD45RA+ positively selected. The CDR3 is CASSLGTGDEQYF. Written as DNA, the CDR3 is TGTGCCAGCAGCTTGGGGACAGGGGACGAGCAGTACTTC. Full variable domain (rest looked up from reference TRBV7-3 and TRBJ2-7): GAGVSQTPSNKVTEKGKYVELRCDPISGHTALYWYRQSLGQGPEFLIYFQGTGAADDSGLPNDRFFAVRPEGSVSTLKIQRTERGDSAVYLCASSLGTGDEQYFGPGTRLTVT.